This T cell receptor (beta chain) derives from a study of blood T cell repertoires in COVID-19. Study-level information: Nucleic acid was either cDNA or gDNA, and it came from T cells, B-cell-depleted T cells, or PBMCs.

The germline V gene encodes CDR1 WSHSY and CDR2 SAAADI. The CDR3 has 16 amino acids. Trimming took 7 bases from V and 4 from J; bases not matched to a gene: 15. Some clones are missing from TCRdb's copy, which holds only in-frame ones; the method was immunoSEQ multiplex PCR. The sample comprises 200,000 to 250,000 clones, around nine tenths of which are singletons, and 3% rests with the top ten. Sequencing input: peripheral blood. The TCR sequence derives from a man between 18 and 35 years old with active or convalescent COVID-19. The V and J genes are TRBV10-2 and TRBJ2-5, with 7 positions matching TRBD2. This chain's CDR3 is CASKPTAGVARETQYF. CDR3 in DNA: TGCGCCAGCAAGCCCACCGCGGGGGTGGCAAGAGAGACCCAGTACTTC.